This passage covers 30 T cell receptor beta chains from one sample sequenced in a study of response to subunit inactivated influenza vaccine. TCRdb itself ran the RT-PCR reads through MiXCR, one entry per CDR3 protein. The data show about 780,000 distinct CDR3 sequences, with under 20% seen just once and approximately 11% held by the top ten. The specimen was PBMCs from blood, collected more than 4 days after vaccination. The receptors shown here come from a man aged 45-60 years who received an inactivated influenza vaccine.

This chain joins TRBV10-3 and TRBJ2-2; D might be TRBD1 (5 bases). V was shortened by 4 bases and J by 7 bases, with 13 bases between the two germline ends. Germline-derived CDR1 and CDR2 are ENHRY and SYGVKD. The CDR3 contains 14 residues. The CDR3 loop reads CAISGQPLGGELFF. As DNA, the CDR3 is TGTGCCATCAGTGGACAGCCTTTGGGCGGGGAGCTGTTTTTT.

V usage is TRBV5-1 and J usage is TRBJ2-2; unclear D gene. This CDR3 region has 15 residues. Trimming shortened V by 2 bases and J by 1 base, and 9 bases separated the two germline ends. Germline V gene data show CDR1 as SGHRS and CDR2 as YFSETQ. CDR3 nucleotide sequence: TGCGCCAGCAGCTTACTACAGAGGAACACCGGGGAGCTGTTTTTT. Protein sequence: CASSLLQRNTGELFF.

The V and J genes are TRBV20-1 and TRBJ2-5; 7 bases fit TRBD1. The ends lost 1 base at V and 5 bases at J; junction bases unmatched: 4. The CDR3 spans 13 residues. Germline loops: CDR1 DFQATT, CDR2 SNEGSKA (reference sequence). CDR3 region: CSARAQGWETQYF. The DNA for the CDR3 is TGCAGTGCTAGAGCACAGGGGTGGGAGACCCAGTACTTC.

The chain combines TRBV20-1 with TRBJ2-7; D might be TRBD1 or TRBD2, each matching 5 bases. Trimming shortened V by 5 bases and J by 0 bases, and 14 bases separated the two germline ends. Germline values: CDR1 DFQATT, CDR2 SNEGSKA (reference sequence). This CDR3 region has 14 residues. In nucleotides, the CDR3 is TGCAGTGCTCCCCGGGACGGCAACTCCTACGAGCAGTACTTC. The encoded protein is CSAPRDGNSYEQYF.

This sequence joins TRBV12-3 or TRBV12-4 and TRBJ2-7, with 9 bases matching TRBD2. The ends lost 3 bases at V and 3 bases at J; junction bases unmatched: 3. The CDR3 consists of 14 residues. The CDR3 region is CASSFSSGSYEQYF. As DNA, the CDR3 is TGTGCCAGCAGTTTTAGTAGCGGGAGCTACGAGCAGTACTTC.

The CDR3 spells CASSQGLRENEQFF. The CDR3 DNA is TGCGCCAGCAGCCAAGGGTTGCGGGAGAATGAGCAGTTCTTC. The chain carries TRBV4-3 and TRBJ2-1; TRBD2 matches 7 bases. The CDR3 runs to 14 residues. Trimming removed 1 base from V and 7 bases from J; junction bases left unmatched: 4. The germline gives CDR1 LGHNA, CDR2 YSLEER.

The sample holds a few counts of this clonotype. The chain uses TRBV9 and TRBJ2-5, with TRBD2 identical over 11 bases. The CDR3 covers 13 residues. Germline V gives CDR1 SGDLS, CDR2 YYNGEE. The V segment lost 7 bases and the J segment 3 bases; nucleotides outside the gene matches: 2. CDR3 region: CASGGLAEETQYF. The CDR3 DNA reads as TGTGCCAGCGGGGGACTAGCGGAAGAGACCCAGTACTTC.

The rearrangement uses TRBV4-2 and TRBJ2-7; TRBD2 agrees at 7 bases. V lost 0 bases, J lost 2 bases, and 7 bases stayed unmatched. This CDR3 spans 16 amino acids. Germline lookup yields CDR1 LGHNA and CDR2 YNFKEQ. For the CDR3, the DNA is TGTGCCAGCAGCCAAGATCCAAGCGGGGCCCCCTACGAGCAGTACTTC. It codes for CASSQDPSGAPYEQYF.

The table lists this clonotype with a few counts. The genes are TRBV4-2 and TRBJ2-2, with 13 nucleotides matching TRBD2. Losses at the gene ends were 0 bases for V and 6 bases for J; bases not matched to a gene: 13. CDR3 length: 20 residues. Germline CDR1 and CDR2: LGHNA and YNFKEQ. The CDR3 sequence: CASSQEIRGRLAGGAGELFF. The CDR3 DNA follows: TGTGCCAGCAGCCAAGAAATACGAGGGAGACTAGCGGGAGGCGCCGGGGAGCTGTTTTTT.

This clonotype was recorded many times. The rearrangement joins TRBV7-9 to TRBJ2-1; D not resolved. With 6 bases removed from V and 7 bases from J, the gap between germline ends came to 10 bases. Germline V CDR1 and CDR2: SEHNR, FQNEAQ (reference sequence). This CDR3 comprises 12 residues. CDR3 sequence: CASSLSGNEQFF. As DNA, the CDR3 is TGTGCCAGCAGTTTAAGTGGGAATGAGCAGTTCTTC.

This clonotype turned up a few times. This chain links TRBV15 with TRBJ2-7, with 9 bases aligning to TRBD2. Germline V gene data show CDR1 as LNHNV and CDR2 as YYDKDF (reference sequence). The CDR3 has 17 residues. V lost 1 base to trimming and J lost 0 bases; unmatched junction nucleotides: 7. The DNA for the CDR3 is TGTGCCACCAGCAGAGGACTAGCGGTCCTTAGCTCCTACGAGCAGTACTTC. It specifies CATSRGLAVLSSYEQYF.

This chain joins TRBV7-3 and TRBJ2-1; D might be TRBD1 or TRBD2, each matching 6 bases. The CDR3 extends over 17 amino acids. The germline V gene encodes CDR1 SGHTA and CDR2 FQGTGA. Trimming cost V 0 bases and J 7 bases, with 19 bases left between them. The CDR3 region is CASSLTLGGQTENEQFF. In DNA form, the CDR3 reads TGTGCCAGCAGCTTAACGCTCGGGGGCCAGACGGAGAATGAGCAGTTCTTC.

This clonotype showed up just a few times. The chain links TRBV5-1 to TRBJ2-7; 8 bases are a match to TRBD2. The germline V gene has CDR1 SGHRS and CDR2 YFSETQ. This CDR3 has 15 residues. The junction had 6 bases not matched to a gene; V was cut back by 1 base and J by 3 bases. CDR3 residues: CASSLLLADYYEQYF. The CDR3 DNA sequence: TGCGCCAGCAGCTTGCTACTAGCGGATTACTACGAGCAGTACTTC.

Ten or more counts support this clonotype. The chain carries TRBV20-1 and TRBJ2-1, with D perhaps given as TRBD1 or TRBD2 (6 bases each). From germline, CDR1 is DFQATT and CDR2 SNEGSKA (reference sequence). V was clipped by 6 bases and J by 2 bases, with 17 bases between them. The CDR3 is 15 amino acids. The CDR3 is CSAPTGGQAYNEQFF. CDR3 nucleotides: TGCAGTGCCCCTACTGGGGGGCAAGCCTACAATGAGCAGTTCTTC.

This chain joins TRBV4-3 and TRBJ1-2; no clear D. The CDR3 contains 15 residues. Germline-derived CDR1 and CDR2 are LGHNA and YSLEER. The V end lost 0 bases, the J end lost 3 bases, and 11 bases lay between the germline ends. CDR3 sequence reads: CASSQEEEGYYGYTF. The CDR3 region has the DNA TGCGCCAGCAGCCAAGAGGAGGAGGGTTACTATGGCTACACCTTC.

This clonotype was seen only a few times. J is TRBJ2-5 and V is TRBV30; no definite D call. This CDR3 comprises 13 residues. With 1 base removed from V and 1 base from J, the gap between germline ends came to 7 bases. Germline CDR1 is GTSNPN and CDR2 is SVGIG (reference sequence). The CDR3 DNA follows: TGTGCCTGGAGTGGTCCAGCCCAAGAGACCCAGTACTTC. Its protein is CAWSGPAQETQYF.

This clonotype was detected only a few times. CDR3 region: CASSLGEAGEQYF. Here the CDR3 DNA reads TGTGCCAGCAGCTTAGGAGAGGCGGGCGAGCAGTACTTC. This chain uses TRBV7-2 with TRBJ2-7; D possibly corresponds to TRBD2 (5 bases). The length of the CDR3 is 13 residues. The V end lost 1 base, the J end lost 6 bases, and 10 bases lay between the germline ends. Germline CDR1 is SGHTA and CDR2 is FQGNSA.

This clonotype was seen a few times. The gene calls are TRBV10-3 and TRBJ2-1; TRBD1 matches at 7 bases. Trimming took 10 bases from V and 8 from J; bases not matched to a gene: 8. Germline V lookup: CDR1 ENHRY, CDR2 SYGVKD. CDR3 length: 12 residues. CDR3 residues: CATNRQGDEQFF. The CDR3, as DNA: TGTGCCACCAATCGCCAGGGGGATGAGCAGTTCTTC.

DNA for the CDR3: TGTGCCAGCAGCCGGGACAGGGGATGGTCCTACGAGCAGTACTTC. It yields the protein CASSRDRGWSYEQYF. The rearrangement uses TRBV6-1 and TRBJ2-7; TRBD1 agrees at 10 bases. Germline CDR1 is MNHNS and CDR2 is SASEGT. Trimming cost V 6 bases and J 1 base; bases outside gene matches: 6. The CDR3 is 15 residues long.

This clonotype was picked up a small number of times. V and J are TRBV30 and TRBJ2-5, with TRBD2 matching 9 bases. Germline V gene data show CDR1 as GTSNPN and CDR2 as SVGIG (reference sequence). CDR3 length: 13 residues. V dropped 2 bases and J dropped 5; count of bases not matched to a gene: 3. The CDR3 bases are TGTGCCTGGAGTTGGACTAGCGCGGAGACCCAGTACTTC. Its protein is CAWSWTSAETQYF. Using reference TRBV30 and TRBJ2-5 for the parts outside the CDR3, the full variable domain is SQTIHQWPATLVQPVGSPLSLECTVEGTSNPNLYWYRQAAGRGLQLLFYSVGIGQISSEVPQNLSASRPQDRQFILSSKKLLLSDSGFYLCAWSWTSAETQYFGPGTRLLVL.

The rearrangement uses TRBV5-6 and TRBJ2-1; 10 bases line up with TRBD1. Germline loops: CDR1 SGHDT, CDR2 YYEEEE. V lost 5 bases to trimming and J lost 2 bases; unmatched junction nucleotides: 4. CDR3 length: 15 amino acids. The DNA of the CDR3 is TGTGCCAGCAGACCCGGGACAGGGGCCTACAATGAGCAGTTCTTC. Protein: CASRPGTGAYNEQFF. Complete variable domain (other parts from reference TRBV5-6 and TRBJ2-1): DAGVTQSPTHLIKTRGQQVTLRCSPKSGHDTVSWYQQALGQGPQFIFQYYEEEERQRGNFPDRFSGHQFPNYSSELNVNALLLGDSALYLCASRPGTGAYNEQFFGPGTRLTVL.

The chain couples TRBV29-1 to TRBJ1-1; D perhaps matches TRBD1 (6 bases). V was trimmed by 3 bases and J by 8 bases, leaving 10 bases between them. Germline CDR1 is SQVTM and CDR2 is ANQGSEA. The CDR3 covers 11 residues. CDR3 in DNA: TGCAGCGTTGATTCAGGACAGGAAGCTTTCTTT. Translated: CSVDSGQEAFF.

This rearrangement joins TRBV6-5 to TRBJ2-3, with D possibly matching TRBD2 (7 bases). Germline V CDR1 and CDR2: MNHEY, SVGAGI. V dropped 4 bases and J dropped 4 bases, with 12 bases sitting between them. This CDR3 spans 14 amino acids. The CDR3 DNA reads as TGTGCCAGCAGTTCGGGGGGCTGGGCAGATACGCAGTATTTT. Its protein product is CASSSGGWADTQYF.

This clonotype was detected ten times or more. The CDR3 is CSELRQGDLNTEAFF. The CDR3 bases are TGCAGTGAGCTTCGACAGGGGGATTTGAACACTGAAGCTTTCTTT. The gene calls are TRBV20-1 and TRBJ1-1, with 9 bases fitting TRBD1. Germline V lookup: CDR1 DFQATT, CDR2 SNEGSKA (reference sequence). This CDR3 is 15 amino acids long. J gave up 0 bases and V 7 bases, and 9 bases lay outside the gene matches.

This clonotype was counted only a few times. This chain joins TRBV12-3 or TRBV12-4 and TRBJ2-7, with D perhaps TRBD1 or TRBD2 (5 bases each). With 6 bases removed from V and 2 bases from J, the gap between germline ends came to 11 bases. This CDR3 spans 13 amino acids. CDR3 in amino acids: CASRPGPAYEQYF. DNA for the CDR3: TGTGCCAGCAGACCGGGACCGGCCTACGAGCAGTACTTC.

V gene TRBV7-9 combines with J gene TRBJ2-7, with TRBD1 as a possible D gene (7 bases). The CDR3 has 15 amino acids. The V end was cut by 2 bases, the J end by 6 bases, with 17 bases between. Germline V lookup: CDR1 SEHNR, CDR2 FQNEAQ (reference sequence). The CDR3, as DNA: TGTGCCAGCAGCTTACTTGCGAACAGGGGAGGCGAGCAGTACTTC. This gives the protein CASSLLANRGGEQYF.

V and J are TRBV10-3 and TRBJ1-4; 9 positions match TRBD1. Trimming removed 0 bases from V and 8 bases from J; junction bases left unmatched: 7. CDR1 and CDR2 from the germline V gene are ENHRY and SYGVKD. The CDR3 is 16 residues long. Written as DNA, the CDR3 is TGTGCCATCAGTGAGTCCGGGGGGACAGGGCACGAAAAACTGTTTTTT. Protein product: CAISESGGTGHEKLFF.

This clonotype showed up many times. J is TRBJ2-2 and V is TRBV6-1; D tentatively reads TRBD1 or TRBD2 (7 bases each). The germline V and J ends were trimmed by 5 bases and 6 bases, with 19 bases remaining between them. The germline V gene has CDR1 MNHNS and CDR2 SASEGT. This CDR3 spans 16 amino acids. CDR3 DNA: TGTGCCAGCAGTACCATGGGGAGGGGGCTGCCCGGGGAGCTGTTTTTT. It translates to CASSTMGRGLPGELFF.

This clonotype showed up just a few times. The rearrangement uses TRBV12-3 or TRBV12-4 and TRBJ2-7; D might be TRBD2 (6 bases). The CDR3 consists of 17 residues. Trimming pared 1 base from V and 4 bases from J, leaving 20 bases between. CDR3 sequence (DNA): TGTGCCAGCAGTTTAGTTTCCGAAGGACGGCGGGGATACGAGCAGTACTTC. It translates to CASSLVSEGRRGYEQYF.

The genes are TRBV7-9 and TRBJ2-1; 8 bases are shared with TRBD2. V was pared by 1 base and J by 7 bases, with 6 bases of the junction left unmatched. The CDR3 contains 15 residues. Germline CDR1 is SEHNR and CDR2 is FQNEAQ (reference sequence). CDR3 DNA: TGTGCCAGCAGCTTAGTGGGACTAGGTTGGAATGAGCAGTTCTTC. Protein sequence: CASSLVGLGWNEQFF.